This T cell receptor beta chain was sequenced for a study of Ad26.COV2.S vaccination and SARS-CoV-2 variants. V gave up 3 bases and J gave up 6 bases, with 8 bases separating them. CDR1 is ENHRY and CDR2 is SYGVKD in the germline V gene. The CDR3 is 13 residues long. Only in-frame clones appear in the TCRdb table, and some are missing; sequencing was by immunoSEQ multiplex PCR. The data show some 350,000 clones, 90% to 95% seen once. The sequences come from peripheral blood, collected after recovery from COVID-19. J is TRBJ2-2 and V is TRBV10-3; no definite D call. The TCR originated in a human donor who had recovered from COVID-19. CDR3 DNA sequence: TGTGCCATCAGTGATCCTCGGCCCGGGGAGCTGTTTTTT. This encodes CAISDPRPGELFF.